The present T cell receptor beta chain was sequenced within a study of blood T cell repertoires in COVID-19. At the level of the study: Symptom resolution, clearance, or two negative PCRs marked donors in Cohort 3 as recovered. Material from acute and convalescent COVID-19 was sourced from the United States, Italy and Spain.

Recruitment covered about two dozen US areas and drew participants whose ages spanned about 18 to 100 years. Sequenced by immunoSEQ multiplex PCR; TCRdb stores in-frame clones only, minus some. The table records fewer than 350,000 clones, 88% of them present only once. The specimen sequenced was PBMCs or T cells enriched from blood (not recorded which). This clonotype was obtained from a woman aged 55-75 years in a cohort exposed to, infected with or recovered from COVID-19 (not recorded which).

The CDR3 loop reads CASSEERAPYEQYF. The CDR3 DNA sequence: TGTGCCAGCAGTGAAGAGCGGGCCCCCTACGAGCAGTACTTC. J is TRBJ2-7 and V is TRBV2, with D possibly TRBD2 on 6 matching bases. V was pared by 1 base and J by 2 bases, with 9 bases between. The CDR3 has 14 amino acids. Germline CDR1 SNHLY, CDR2 FYNNEI.